This T cell receptor beta chain comes out of a study of cytomegalovirus exposure and HLA in healthy donors. Germline V gene sequence: CDR1 MDHEN, CDR2 SYDVKM. The CDR3 spans 12 residues. V dropped 10 bases and J dropped 4 bases, with 14 bases sitting between them. Comment on this clone: Its antigen is as yet unknown.

Primers for the PCR totalled 60 Vbeta and 13 Jbeta. Sequencing was performed with immunoSEQ multiplex PCR; in TCRdb, only in-frame clones are kept and a portion is missing. The sample lists 150,000 to 200,000 clones; 77% were seen once. Findings and limits, study-wide: When a later analysis compared HLA-associated TCR beta chains with equally common others, the HLA-associated chains turned out to be more clonally expanded and to have lower generation probabilities. DRB1 showed the most TCR associations and HLA-C the fewest in a later analysis, as rates varied by HLA locus. A link between a missense DCLRE1C variant and TCR beta V- and J-gene trimming emerged from a later analysis.

This clonotype originated in a woman in her 40s in good health and CMV-seropositive. Source material: PBMCs. The chain has TRBV28 and TRBJ2-7; D call uncertain. DNA of the CDR3: TGTGCCACCGGTTCTCAAGAGTACGAGCAGTACTTC. It specifies CATGSQEYEQYF.